This is a list of T cell receptor beta chains from one sample in a study of Graves' ophthalmopathy and Graves' hyperthyroidism. TCRdb re-called the multiplex PCR reads with MiXCR, one entry per CDR3 protein. The table has over 11,000 distinct CDR3 sequences, 50% seen once; the top ten hold around 45%. The sequenced sample was peripheral blood. These receptors all come from a woman aged 30 to 39 with Graves' ophthalmopathy. The CDR3 runs from the conserved cysteine through the conserved F or W. The D gene is left open where the match is weak.

V gene,J gene,D gene,CDR3 protein
TRBV6-6,TRBJ1-5,TRBD1,CASSSMTGAAQPQHF
TRBV28,TRBJ2-7,-,CASSLPLTGHEQYF
TRBV19,TRBJ2-7,-,CASSDPRRSSYEQYF
TRBV10-3,TRBJ2-5,-,CAIRRRTESETQYF
TRBV5-1,TRBJ2-5,-,CASRLRVQQENQYF
TRBV2,TRBJ2-3,TRBD2,CASSRSGRAPDTQYF
TRBV5-1,TRBJ1-1,-,CASSLGGLNTEAFF
TRBV19,TRBJ2-7,-,CASSSAPGKGEQYF
TRBV12-3/TRBV12-4,TRBJ2-3,TRBD2,CASSLALAGETDTQYF
TRBV6-7,TRBJ2-1,-,CASSYQASRDEQFF
TRBV19,TRBJ2-1,TRBD2,CACSTGLADYNEQFF
TRBV20-1,TRBJ2-5,TRBD2,CSAIQGSGRVGETQYF
TRBV10-3,TRBJ2-7,-,CAISSLPRSYEQYF
TRBV29-1,TRBJ2-7,TRBD2,CGVDDWGGDSYEQYF
TRBV9,TRBJ1-4,TRBD1,CASSSGQGKKLFF
TRBV20-1,TRBJ2-3,TRBD1,CSATGQGGEDTQYF
TRBV7-2,TRBJ2-5,TRBD2,CASSLGGLAGEGFAETQYF
TRBV5-6,TRBJ2-3,TRBD2,CASSLREGRSDTQYF
TRBV11-3,TRBJ2-1,-,CASSESLYNEQFF
TRBV2,TRBJ2-3,TRBD2,CASSARTSGPTDTQYF
TRBV27,TRBJ2-1,TRBD2,CASSFQLAPNNEQFF
TRBV7-9,TRBJ1-6,TRBD1,CARSTTGGTYNSPLHF
TRBV20-1,TRBJ1-2,-,CSARGAGVGYTF
TRBV10-3,TRBJ2-1,TRBD1,CAISDREQGEQFF
TRBV3-1,TRBJ2-3,-,CASRGNTDTQYF
TRBV5-1,TRBJ1-2,-,CASTPSGDPSDGYTF
TRBV5-1,TRBJ2-3,TRBD2,CASREGDTQYF
TRBV20-1,TRBJ2-1,TRBD1,CSARSGTGIYNEQFF
TRBV7-3,TRBJ2-1,-,CASSPNSGNNEQFF
TRBV24-1,-,-,CATSDSGTDSADTQHF
TRBV6-1,TRBJ2-7,-,CASSEDVGHSYEQYF
TRBV19,TRBJ2-7,-,CASRRVAYEQYF
TRBV6-5,TRBJ2-3,-,CASSYDGTWNTDTQYF
TRBV20-1,TRBJ2-7,-,CSARDGGHEQYF